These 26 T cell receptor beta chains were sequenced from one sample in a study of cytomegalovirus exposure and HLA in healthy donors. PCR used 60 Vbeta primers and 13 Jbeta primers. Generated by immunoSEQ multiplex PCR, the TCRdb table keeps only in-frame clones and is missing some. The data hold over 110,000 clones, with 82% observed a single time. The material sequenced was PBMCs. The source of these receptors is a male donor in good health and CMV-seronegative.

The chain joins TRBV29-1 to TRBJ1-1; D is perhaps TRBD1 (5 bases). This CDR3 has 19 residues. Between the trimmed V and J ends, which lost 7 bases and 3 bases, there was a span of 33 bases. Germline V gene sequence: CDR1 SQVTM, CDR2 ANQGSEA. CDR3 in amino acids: CSADPSDAGLTTGDTEAFF. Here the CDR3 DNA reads TGCAGCGCTGATCCTTCGGATGCAGGGCTTACAACTGGGGACACTGAAGCTTTCTTT.

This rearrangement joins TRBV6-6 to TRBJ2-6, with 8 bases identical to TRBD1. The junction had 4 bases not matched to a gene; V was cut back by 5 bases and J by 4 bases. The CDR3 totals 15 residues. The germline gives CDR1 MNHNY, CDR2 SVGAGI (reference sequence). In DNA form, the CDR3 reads TGTGCCAGCAGTAAGGACAGGGCCGGGGCCAACGTCCTGACTTTC. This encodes CASSKDRAGANVLTF.

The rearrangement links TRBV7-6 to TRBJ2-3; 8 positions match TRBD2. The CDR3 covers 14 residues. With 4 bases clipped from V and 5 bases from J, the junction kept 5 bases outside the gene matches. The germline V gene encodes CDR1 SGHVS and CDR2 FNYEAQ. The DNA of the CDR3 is TGTGCCAGCAGCTCCGGGGGGGGAGTAGATACGCAGTATTTT. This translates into CASSSGGGVDTQYF.

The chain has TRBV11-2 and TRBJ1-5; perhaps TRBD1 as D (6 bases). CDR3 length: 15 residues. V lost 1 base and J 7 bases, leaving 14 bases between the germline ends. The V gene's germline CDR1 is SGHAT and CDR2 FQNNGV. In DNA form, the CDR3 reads TGTGCCAGCAGCTTAGTAGGGGGGGGTGAACAGCCCCAGCATTTT. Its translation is CASSLVGGGEQPQHF.

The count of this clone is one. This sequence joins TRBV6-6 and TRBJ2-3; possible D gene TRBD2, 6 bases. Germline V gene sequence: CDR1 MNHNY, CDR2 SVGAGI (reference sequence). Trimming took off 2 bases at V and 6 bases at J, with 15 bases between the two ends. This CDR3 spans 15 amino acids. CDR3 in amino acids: CASSYTGLGRDTQYF. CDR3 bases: TGTGCCAGCAGTTACACGGGACTGGGGAGGGATACGCAGTATTTT.

The CDR3: CASGSSYNEQFF. CDR3 bases: TGTGCCAGTGGCAGCTCCTACAATGAGCAGTTCTTC. This chain links TRBV19 with TRBJ2-1; D remains ambiguous. Germline CDR1 is LNHDA and CDR2 is SQIVND (reference sequence). Trimming took off 8 bases at V and 0 bases at J, with 5 bases between the two ends. CDR3 length: 12 amino acids. Full variable domain (outside the CDR3, taken from reference TRBV19 and TRBJ2-1): DGGITQSPKYLFRKEGQNVTLSCEQNLNHDAMYWYRQDPGQGLRLIYYSQIVNDFQKGDIAEGYSVSREKKESFPLTVTSAQKNPTAFYLCASGSSYNEQFFGPGTRLTVL.

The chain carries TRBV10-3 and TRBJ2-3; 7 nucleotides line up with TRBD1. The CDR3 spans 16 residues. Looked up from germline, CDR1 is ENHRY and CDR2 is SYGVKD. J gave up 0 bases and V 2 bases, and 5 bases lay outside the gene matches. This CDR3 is CAISEPTGVSTDTQYF. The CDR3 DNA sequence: TGTGCCATCAGTGAGCCTACAGGGGTGAGCACAGATACGCAGTATTTT.

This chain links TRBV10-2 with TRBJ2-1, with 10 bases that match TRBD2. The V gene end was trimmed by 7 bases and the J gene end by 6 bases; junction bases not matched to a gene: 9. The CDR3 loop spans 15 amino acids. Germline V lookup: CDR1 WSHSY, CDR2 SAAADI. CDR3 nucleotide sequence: TGCGCCAGCAATCTCCTAGCGGGAGTGGTCAATGAGCAGTTCTTC. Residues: CASNLLAGVVNEQFF.

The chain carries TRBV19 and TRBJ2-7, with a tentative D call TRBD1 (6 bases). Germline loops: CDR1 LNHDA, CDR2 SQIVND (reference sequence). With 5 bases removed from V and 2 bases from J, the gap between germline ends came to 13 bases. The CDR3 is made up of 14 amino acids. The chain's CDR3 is CASSWGPTPYEQYF. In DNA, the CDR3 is TGTGCCAGTAGTTGGGGGCCTACCCCCTACGAGCAGTACTTC.

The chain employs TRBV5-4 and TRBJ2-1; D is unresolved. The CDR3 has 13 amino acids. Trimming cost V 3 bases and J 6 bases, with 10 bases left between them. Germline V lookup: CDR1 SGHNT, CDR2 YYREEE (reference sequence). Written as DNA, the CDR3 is TGTGCCAGCAGCTCGGTTATCTCCAATGAGCAGTTCTTC. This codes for CASSSVISNEQFF.

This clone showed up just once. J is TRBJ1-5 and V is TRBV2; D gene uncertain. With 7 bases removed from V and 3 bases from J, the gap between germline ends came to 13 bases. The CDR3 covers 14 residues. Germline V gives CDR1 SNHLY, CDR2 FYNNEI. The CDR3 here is CASTLEGNNQPQHF. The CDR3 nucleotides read TGTGCCAGCACATTGGAGGGAAACAATCAGCCCCAGCATTTT.

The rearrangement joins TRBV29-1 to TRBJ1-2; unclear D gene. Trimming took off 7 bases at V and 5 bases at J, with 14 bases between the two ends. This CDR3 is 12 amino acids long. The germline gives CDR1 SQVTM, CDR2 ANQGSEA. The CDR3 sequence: CSAAEHLYGYTF. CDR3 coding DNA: TGCAGCGCTGCTGAGCACTTATATGGCTACACCTTC.

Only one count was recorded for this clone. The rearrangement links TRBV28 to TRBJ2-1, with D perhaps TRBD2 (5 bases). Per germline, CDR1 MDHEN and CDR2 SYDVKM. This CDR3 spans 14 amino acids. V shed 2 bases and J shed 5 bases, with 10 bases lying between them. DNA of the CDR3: TGTGCCAGCAGTTTAGCTGGACTCAACAATGAGCAGTTCTTC. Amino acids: CASSLAGLNNEQFF.

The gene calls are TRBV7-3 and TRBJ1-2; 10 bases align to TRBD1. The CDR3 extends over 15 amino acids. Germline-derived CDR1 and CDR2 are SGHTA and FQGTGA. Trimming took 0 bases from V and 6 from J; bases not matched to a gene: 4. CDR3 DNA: TGTGCCAGCAGCTTAACAGGACAGGGGGTAAATGGCTACACCTTC. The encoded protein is CASSLTGQGVNGYTF.

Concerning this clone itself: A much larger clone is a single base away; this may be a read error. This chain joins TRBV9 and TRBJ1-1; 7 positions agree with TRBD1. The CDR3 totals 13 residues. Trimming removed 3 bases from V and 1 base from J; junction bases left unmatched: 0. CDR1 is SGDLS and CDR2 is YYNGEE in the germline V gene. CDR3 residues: CASSAGGNTEAFF. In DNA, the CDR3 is TGTGCCAGCAGCGCAGGGGGGAACACTGAAGCTTTCTTT.

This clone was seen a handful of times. The CDR3 DNA is TGTGCCTGGGCCGGGGTAGCGGGAGTGAACACCGGGGAGCTGTTTTTT. This encodes CAWAGVAGVNTGELFF. The J gene is TRBJ2-2, the V gene TRBV30; TRBD2 agrees at 9 bases. V dropped 5 bases and J dropped 1; count of bases not matched to a gene: 8. The CDR3 runs 16 residues. CDR1 and CDR2 (germline): GTSNPN, SVGIG (reference sequence). Full variable domain (rest looked up from reference TRBV30 and TRBJ2-2): SQTIHQWPATLVQPVGSPLSLECTVEGTSNPNLYWYRQAAGRGLQLLFYSVGIGQISSEVPQNLSASRPQDRQFILSSKKLLLSDSGFYLCAWAGVAGVNTGELFFGEGSRLTVL.

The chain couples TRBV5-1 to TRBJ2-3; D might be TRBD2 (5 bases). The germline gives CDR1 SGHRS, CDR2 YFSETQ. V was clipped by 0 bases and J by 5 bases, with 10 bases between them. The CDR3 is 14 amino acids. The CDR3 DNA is TGCGCCAGCAGCTTGGAATCTGCGGGAGATACGCAGTATTTT. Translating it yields CASSLESAGDTQYF.

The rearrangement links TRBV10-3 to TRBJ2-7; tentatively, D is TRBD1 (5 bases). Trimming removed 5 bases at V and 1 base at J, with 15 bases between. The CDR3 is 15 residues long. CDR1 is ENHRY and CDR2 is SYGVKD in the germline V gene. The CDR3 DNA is TGTGCCATCAGTCTTGACAGCCCCTCATCCTACGAGCAGTACTTC. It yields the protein CAISLDSPSSYEQYF.

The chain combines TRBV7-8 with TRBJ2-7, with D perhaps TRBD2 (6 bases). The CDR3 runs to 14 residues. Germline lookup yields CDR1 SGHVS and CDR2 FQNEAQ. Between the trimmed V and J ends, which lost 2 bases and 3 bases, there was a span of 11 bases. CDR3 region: CASSLPGGNYEQYF. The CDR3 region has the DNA TGTGCCAGCAGCTTACCCGGCGGGAACTACGAGCAGTACTTC.

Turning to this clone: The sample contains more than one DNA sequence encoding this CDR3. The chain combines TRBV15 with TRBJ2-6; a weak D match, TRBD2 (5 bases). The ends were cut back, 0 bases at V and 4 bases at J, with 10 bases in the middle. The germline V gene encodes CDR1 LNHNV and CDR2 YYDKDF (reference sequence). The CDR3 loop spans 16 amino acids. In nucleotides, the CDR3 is TGTGCCACCAGCAGAGATAGAGGCGGGGGGGCCAACGTCCTGACTTTC. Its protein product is CATSRDRGGGANVLTF. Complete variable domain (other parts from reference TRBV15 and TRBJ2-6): DAMVIQNPRYQVTQFGKPVTLSCSQTLNHNVMYWYQQKSSQAPKLLFHYYDKDFNNEADTPDNFQSRRPNTSFCFLDIRSPGLGDTAMYLCATSRDRGGGANVLTFGAGSRLTVL.

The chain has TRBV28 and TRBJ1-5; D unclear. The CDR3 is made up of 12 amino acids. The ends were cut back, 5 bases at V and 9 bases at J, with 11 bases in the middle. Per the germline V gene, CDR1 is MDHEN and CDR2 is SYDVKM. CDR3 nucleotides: TGTGCCAGCAGTCCTTGGTTTAGGCCCCAGCATTTT. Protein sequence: CASSPWFRPQHF.

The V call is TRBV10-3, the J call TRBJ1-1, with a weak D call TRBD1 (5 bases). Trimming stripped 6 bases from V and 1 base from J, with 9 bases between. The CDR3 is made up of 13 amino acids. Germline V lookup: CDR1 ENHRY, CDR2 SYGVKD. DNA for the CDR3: TGTGCCATCAGGTTGACAGAGAACACTGAAGCTTTCTTT. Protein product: CAIRLTENTEAFF.

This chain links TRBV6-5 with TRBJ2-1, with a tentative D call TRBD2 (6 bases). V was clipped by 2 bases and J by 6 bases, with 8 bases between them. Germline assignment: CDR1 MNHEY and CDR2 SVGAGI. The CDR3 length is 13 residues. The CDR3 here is CASSYVGSNEQFF. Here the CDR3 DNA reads TGTGCCAGCAGTTACGTCGGGAGCAATGAGCAGTTCTTC.

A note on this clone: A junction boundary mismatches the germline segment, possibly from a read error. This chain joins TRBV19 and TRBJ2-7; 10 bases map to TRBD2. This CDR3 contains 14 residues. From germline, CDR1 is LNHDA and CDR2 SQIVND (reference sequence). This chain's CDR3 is CASSGTSGVEGQCF. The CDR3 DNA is TGTGCCAGTAGTGGAACTAGCGGGGTCGAGGGGCAGTGCTTC.

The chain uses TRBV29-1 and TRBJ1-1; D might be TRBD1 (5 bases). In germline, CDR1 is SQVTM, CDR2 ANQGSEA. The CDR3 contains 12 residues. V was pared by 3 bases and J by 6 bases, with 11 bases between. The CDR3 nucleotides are TGCAGCGTTGATAGGGGTACCCCTGAAGCTTTCTTT. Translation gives CSVDRGTPEAFF.

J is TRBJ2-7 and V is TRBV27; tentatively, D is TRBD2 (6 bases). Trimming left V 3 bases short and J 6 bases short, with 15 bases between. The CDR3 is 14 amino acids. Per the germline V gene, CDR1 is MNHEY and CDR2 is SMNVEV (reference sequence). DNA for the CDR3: TGTGCCAGCAGTTTTTCCGGAGCGGGCGGCGAGCAGTACTTC. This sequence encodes CASSFSGAGGEQYF.